Below are 22 T cell receptor beta chains sequenced from a single sample in a study of vaccination effects on CD4 cells after COVID-19. CD4+ T cells specific for antigen were expanded with viral peptide pools by the ViraFEST assay before sequencing. The culture ran for 10 days before CD4+ T cells were isolated. Vaccine administered to participants consisted of two doses of either BNT162b2 or mRNA-1273. Antigen specificity for these receptors is unknown. Measured with immunoSEQ multiplex PCR; TCRdb has only the in-frame clones, and not every one. In the table there are 30,000 to 40,000 clones, around three fifths of which are singletons. The material sequenced was CD4+ T cells from PBMCs cultured with SARS-CoV-2 spike peptides, taken after COVID-19 vaccination. The origin of the receptors is a human donor who received a COVID-19 vaccine.

This clone was counted between two and nine times. The V and J genes are TRBV4-1 and TRBJ1-5; 9 bases fit TRBD1. CDR3 length: 15 residues. In germline, CDR1 is MGHRA, CDR2 YSYEKL. V was clipped by 0 bases and J by 9 bases; unmatched bases: 6. CDR3 nucleotide sequence: TGCGCCAGCAGCCAAGAGAGGACAGGGGCAGGGCCCCAGCATTTT. Encoded protein: CASSQERTGAGPQHF.

The V gene is TRBV10-3, the J gene TRBJ1-1; a weak D match, TRBD1 (5 bases). Trimming took 2 bases from V and 6 from J, leaving 10 bases between them. In germline, CDR1 is ENHRY, CDR2 SYGVKD. The CDR3 covers 13 residues. CDR3 region: CAISEGGKAEAFF. The CDR3 DNA sequence: TGTGCCATCAGTGAGGGGGGGAAGGCTGAAGCTTTCTTT.

This chain uses TRBV24-1 with TRBJ2-1; 8 bases are shared with TRBD2. The CDR3 sequence is 14 residues long. From germline, CDR1 is KGHDR and CDR2 SFDVKD. The trim removed 5 bases at V and 8 bases at J, leaving 7 bases unmatched. The CDR3 coding sequence is TGTGCCACCAGTGCAAGCGGGAGTTTGGATGAGCAGTTCTTC. Protein product: CATSASGSLDEQFF.

The chain carries TRBV3-1 (or the pseudogene TRBV3-2) and TRBJ2-1, with a tentative D call TRBD2 (6 bases). V dropped 4 bases and J dropped 5 bases, with 18 bases sitting between them. The CDR3 loop spans 16 amino acids. Germline V gene lookup returns CDR1 LGHDT and CDR2 YNNKEL (reference sequence). The chain's CDR3 is CASSPALAFRDNEQFF. CDR3 in DNA: TGTGCCAGCAGCCCAGCCCTAGCGTTCCGGGACAATGAGCAGTTCTTC.

The J gene is TRBJ2-1, the V gene TRBV9; unclear D gene. Germline V gene data show CDR1 as SGDLS and CDR2 as YYNGEE. The germline V and J ends were trimmed by 0 bases and 5 bases, with 6 bases remaining between them. The CDR3 sequence is 13 residues long. The chain's CDR3 is CASSVAENNEQFF. CDR3 DNA: TGTGCCAGCAGCGTAGCTGAAAACAATGAGCAGTTCTTC.

This clone came up a few times. The J gene is TRBJ2-1, the V gene TRBV30; no clear D gene. Trimming removed 6 bases from V and 0 bases from J, with 9 bases in between. Looked up from germline, CDR1 is GTSNPN and CDR2 is SVGIG (reference sequence). The CDR3 totals 13 residues. The CDR3 loop reads CACTQSSYNEQFF. CDR3 nucleotides: TGTGCCTGTACGCAAAGCTCCTACAATGAGCAGTTCTTC.

The gene calls are TRBV9 and TRBJ2-2, with D unclear. Germline CDR1 and CDR2: SGDLS and YYNGEE. With 4 bases removed from V and 3 bases from J, the gap between germline ends came to 7 bases. The CDR3 totals 13 residues. The CDR3 sequence is CASSPRYTGELFF. The CDR3 DNA is TGTGCCAGCAGCCCGCGGTACACCGGGGAGCTGTTTTTT.

The chain is built from TRBV10-2 and TRBJ2-7, with 10 nucleotides matching TRBD1. Looked up from germline, CDR1 is WSHSY and CDR2 is SAAADI. The V gene end was trimmed by 6 bases and the J gene end by 3 bases; junction bases not matched to a gene: 5. This CDR3 contains 14 residues. CDR3 residues: CASSPGQGSYEQYF. The CDR3 DNA sequence: TGCGCCAGCAGCCCGGGACAGGGGAGCTACGAGCAGTACTTC.

The sample holds a few counts of this clone. The gene calls are TRBV7-8 and TRBJ1-6; no definite D call. The germline V gene has CDR1 SGHVS and CDR2 FQNEAQ. This CDR3 contains 13 residues. The V end was cut by 4 bases, the J end by 8 bases, with 9 bases between. In DNA form, the CDR3 reads TGTGCCAGCAGCTCCAGTATTCATTCACCCCTCCACTTT. Translation: CASSSSIHSPLHF.

The rearrangement joins TRBV19 to TRBJ2-2; 9 bases agree with TRBD1. CDR1 and CDR2 (germline): LNHDA, SQIVND (reference sequence). V lost 3 bases, J lost 3 bases, and 8 bases stayed unmatched. The CDR3 totals 17 residues. The CDR3 DNA sequence: TGTGCCAGTAGTATTGGGCCCCGGACAGGGGACACCGGGGAGCTGTTTTTT. Translation gives CASSIGPRTGDTGELFF. Filled out from reference TRBV19 and TRBJ2-2, the complete variable domain reads DGGITQSPKYLFRKEGQNVTLSCEQNLNHDAMYWYRQDPGQGLRLIYYSQIVNDFQKGDIAEGYSVSREKKESFPLTVTSAQKNPTAFYLCASSIGPRTGDTGELFFGEGSRLTVL.

The chain combines TRBV4-1 with TRBJ1-4; maybe TRBD1 (5 bases). Trimming removed 4 bases from V and 8 bases from J, with 29 bases in between. Germline-derived CDR1 and CDR2 are MGHRA and YSYEKL. This CDR3 is built from 19 residues. The DNA for the CDR3 is TGCGCCAGCAGCCCCTTAGGTTTGGAGCAGGGAGGAAGTAGGGAAAAACTGTTTTTT. Translated: CASSPLGLEQGGSREKLFF.

This chain connects TRBV5-6 to TRBJ1-2, with a tentative D call TRBD1 (6 bases). The CDR3 consists of 14 residues. The V gene's germline CDR1 is SGHDT and CDR2 YYEEEE. V lost 2 bases, J lost 1 base, and 9 bases lay in between. Here the CDR3 DNA reads TGTGCCAGCAGCTTAGTACAGGGTAACTATGGCTACACCTTC. Residues: CASSLVQGNYGYTF. The complete variable domain, with remaining parts taken from reference TRBV5-6 and TRBJ1-2, reads DAGVTQSPTHLIKTRGQQVTLRCSPKSGHDTVSWYQQALGQGPQFIFQYYEEEERQRGNFPDRFSGHQFPNYSSELNVNALLLGDSALYLCASSLVQGNYGYTFGSGTRLTVV.

V is TRBV21-1 and J is TRBJ2-7; whether TRBD1, the table's D call, matches the DNA was not checked. TRBV21-1 corresponds to a pseudogene. The CDR3 is 17 amino acids. In nucleotides, the CDR3 is TGTGCCAGCAGCAAAGGGGCCACTGAAGGGGACAGGGACGAGCAGTACTTC. Protein product: CASSKGATEGDRDEQYF.

V gene TRBV6-5 combines with J gene TRBJ1-2; 8 bases are a match to TRBD1. Trimming took 7 bases from V and 0 from J; bases not matched to a gene: 4. CDR3 size: 14 residues. CDR1 is MNHEY and CDR2 is SVGAGI in the germline V gene. The CDR3 DNA reads TGTGCCAGCAAATACAGGGGGACTAACTATGGCTACACCTTC. Encoded protein: CASKYRGTNYGYTF.

The rearrangement uses TRBV6-5 and TRBJ1-2; D gene ambiguous. The germline V and J ends were trimmed by 0 bases and 2 bases, with 7 bases remaining between them. This CDR3 comprises 14 residues. The V gene's germline CDR1 is MNHEY and CDR2 SVGAGI. The CDR3 nucleotides are TGTGCCAGCAGTTACTCGCGGGGAAACTATGGCTACACCTTC. Translated, it gives CASSYSRGNYGYTF.

The gene calls are TRBV19 and TRBJ1-4; TRBD1 matches 8 bases. CDR3 size: 15 residues. Germline V gene lookup returns CDR1 LNHDA and CDR2 SQIVND (reference sequence). Trimming took 6 bases from V and 3 from J; bases not matched to a gene: 6. The DNA of the CDR3 is TGTGCCAGTAGAAATGGACAGGGCTCTAATGAAAAACTGTTTTTT. Its protein product is CASRNGQGSNEKLFF.

V is TRBV5-1 and J is TRBJ2-1; 10 bases match TRBD1. V trimming: 1 base; J trimming: 7 bases; junction bases outside the gene matches: 5. This CDR3 comprises 15 residues. Germline lookup yields CDR1 SGHRS and CDR2 YFSETQ. Here the CDR3 reads CASSLRQGAQNEQFF. Written as DNA, the CDR3 is TGCGCCAGCAGCTTGCGACAGGGGGCGCAAAATGAGCAGTTCTTC.

In DNA, the CDR3 is TGTGCCAGCAGCCAAGATCGGGAGGGGCGGGAGTTATACGAGCAGTACTTC. This codes for CASSQDREGRELYEQYF. V is TRBV14 and J is TRBJ2-7; 8 bases line up with TRBD2. This CDR3 has 17 amino acids. After removal of 0 bases from V and 4 bases from J, the junction contained 11 bases not matched to a gene. The V gene's germline CDR1 is SGHDN and CDR2 FVKESK.

A few counts support this clone. The genes are TRBV7-9 and TRBJ2-2; D unresolved. This CDR3 comprises 14 residues. Germline CDR1 SEHNR, CDR2 FQNEAQ (reference sequence). V gave up 7 bases and J gave up 6 bases, with 15 bases separating them. The CDR3 nucleotides read TGTGCCAGCACCTCCTACCGTGGTGCCGGGGAGCTGTTTTTT. Its protein is CASTSYRGAGELFF.

This chain joins TRBV27 and TRBJ1-5; D is uncertain. CDR1 MNHEY and CDR2 SMNVEV come from the germline V gene (reference sequence). This CDR3 region has 15 residues. Trimming took 4 bases from V and 0 from J, leaving 10 bases between them. CDR3 protein: CASSYNPDSNQPQHF. Here the CDR3 DNA reads TGTGCCAGCAGTTATAACCCGGATAGCAATCAGCCCCAGCATTTT.

This clone was found a few times. V usage is TRBV5-1 and J usage is TRBJ1-1; D is perhaps TRBD1 (6 bases). The CDR3 totals 14 residues. Trimming shortened V by 0 bases and J by 3 bases, and 9 bases separated the two germline ends. Germline CDR1 reads SGHRS; CDR2 reads YFSETQ. CDR3 region: CASSLDRVDTEAFF. CDR3 nucleotide sequence: TGCGCCAGCAGCTTGGACAGGGTAGACACTGAAGCTTTCTTT.

This clone showed up just a few times. V and J are TRBV15 and TRBJ1-2, with 9 bases that match TRBD1. Germline lookup yields CDR1 LNHNV and CDR2 YYDKDF (reference sequence). This CDR3 region has 16 residues. With 0 bases clipped from V and 4 bases from J, the junction kept 6 bases outside the gene matches. DNA for the CDR3: TGTGCCACCAGCAGAGACCCGGGACAGGGATCCTATGGCTACACCTTC. It translates to CATSRDPGQGSYGYTF.